This is a list of T cell receptor beta chains from one sample in a study of blood T cell repertoires in COVID-19. TCRdb's copy holds only in-frame clones and misses some; the assay was immunoSEQ multiplex PCR. The table lists a few hundred thousand clones, 90% of them singletons. Material for sequencing was peripheral blood. The origin of the receptors is a woman aged 40-49 years with acute or convalescent COVID-19. Each CDR3 is given with its conserved first and last residue. D genes are given only for firm matches. A row's size may be missing; if present it is once, few, many or a size class.

length: 13
size: .
D: .
V: TRBV12-3/TRBV12-4
J: TRBJ2-5
CDR3: CASTDTSTETQYF
DNA: TGTGCCAGCACTGACACCTCGACAGAGACCCAGTACTTC

length: 14
size: .
D: .
V: TRBV12-5
J: TRBJ1-5
CDR3: CASGLDREFQPQHF
DNA: TGTGCTAGTGGTTTGGACAGGGAGTTTCAGCCCCAGCATTTT

length: 16
size: .
D: .
V: TRBV11-2
J: TRBJ1-5
CDR3: CASSPGTELSNQPQHF
DNA: TGTGCCAGCAGCCCAGGGACTGAACTTAGCAATCAGCCCCAGCATTTT

length: 15
size: once
D: .
V: TRBV9
J: TRBJ1-6
CDR3: CASSVGAGYNSPLHF
DNA: TGTGCCAGCAGCGTAGGGGCGGGGTATAATTCACCCCTCCACTTT

length: 17
size: once
D: TRBD2
V: TRBV18
J: TRBJ2-3
CDR3: CASSPKGTSGDTDTQYF
DNA: TGTGCCAGCTCACCAAAGGGAACTAGCGGAGACACAGATACGCAGTATTTT

length: 17
size: .
D: TRBD2
V: TRBV25-1
J: TRBJ2-5
CDR3: CASSSLAERGTEETQYF
DNA: TGTGCCAGCAGTTCCCTGGCGGAGCGGGGGACGGAAGAGACCCAGTACTTC

length: 13
size: few
D: TRBD1
V: TRBV7-2
J: TRBJ1-2
CDR3: CASRQGGGYGYTF
DNA: TGTGCCAGCCGACAGGGAGGTGGCTATGGCTACACCTTC

length: 13
size: .
D: TRBD1
V: TRBV12-3/TRBV12-4
J: TRBJ2-5
CDR3: CASSRGREETQYF
DNA: TGTGCCAGCAGCAGGGGGCGGGAAGAGACCCAGTACTTC

length: 17
size: .
D: .
V: TRBV7-8
J: TRBJ1-3
CDR3: CASSLVRAGFSGNTIYF
DNA: TGTGCCAGCAGCTTAGTCCGTGCTGGCTTCTCTGGAAACACCATATATTTT

length: 14
size: .
D: TRBD1
V: TRBV7-9
J: TRBJ1-2
CDR3: CASRRGTGEDGYTF
DNA: TGTGCCAGCAGGAGAGGGACAGGGGAAGATGGCTACACCTTC

length: 14
size: few
D: .
V: TRBV6-4
J: TRBJ1-1
CDR3: CASSDSGDGTEAFF
DNA: TGTGCCAGCAGTGACTCAGGGGATGGCACTGAAGCTTTCTTT

length: 12
size: few
D: .
V: TRBV12-5
J: TRBJ1-3
CDR3: CASGQSGNTIYF
DNA: TGTGCTAGCGGACAGTCAGGAAACACCATATATTTT

length: 14
size: .
D: TRBD1
V: TRBV7-2
J: TRBJ1-2
CDR3: CASRTTGGNYGYTF
DNA: TGTGCCAGCAGGACTACAGGGGGCAACTATGGCTACACCTTC

length: 16
size: .
D: TRBD1
V: TRBV5-1
J: TRBJ2-1
CDR3: CASSWAAGTAYNEQFF
DNA: TGCGCCAGCAGCTGGGCAGCCGGGACAGCCTACAATGAGCAGTTCTTC

length: 15
size: .
D: .
V: TRBV5-8
J: TRBJ1-5
CDR3: CASSEGWGGNQPQHF
DNA: TGTGCCAGCAGCGAAGGGTGGGGGGGAAATCAGCCCCAGCATTTT

length: 17
size: .
D: .
V: TRBV4-1
J: TRBJ2-5
CDR3: CASSQGVQRGGKETQYF
DNA: TGCGCCAGCAGCCAAGGAGTACAGCGTGGGGGCAAGGAGACCCAGTACTTC

length: 18
size: .
D: TRBD2
V: TRBV7-2
J: TRBJ2-3
CDR3: CASSLARRTSGGTDTQYF
DNA: TGTGCCAGCAGCTTAGCGAGGAGGACTAGCGGGGGTACAGATACGCAGTATTTT

length: 17
size: .
D: .
V: TRBV12-5
J: TRBJ2-5
CDR3: CASGLGWAQLGAETQYF
DNA: TGTGCTAGTGGTTTGGGGTGGGCTCAACTGGGGGCAGAGACCCAGTACTTC

length: 13
size: .
D: .
V: TRBV12-3/TRBV12-4
J: TRBJ1-4
CDR3: CASSRGSGGTPTF
DNA: TGTGCCAGCAGTCGGGGGTCGGGGGGAACACCCACTTTT

length: 13
size: many
D: .
V: TRBV7-8
J: TRBJ1-5
CDR3: CASSSQGFQPQHF
DNA: TGTGCCAGCAGCTCACAGGGATTTCAGCCCCAGCATTTT

length: 14
size: .
D: .
V: TRBV5-8
J: TRBJ1-2
CDR3: CASSSGQPPGGYTF
DNA: TGTGCCAGCAGCTCTGGACAGCCCCCTGGGGGCTACACCTTC

length: 15
size: .
D: .
V: TRBV19
J: TRBJ1-3
CDR3: CASSPTGSSGNTIYF
DNA: TGTGCCAGTAGTCCCACCGGGAGCTCTGGAAACACCATATATTTT

length: 13
size: .
D: .
V: TRBV24-1
J: TRBJ2-2
CDR3: CATRGQNTGELFF
DNA: TGTGCCACCAGGGGACAGAACACCGGGGAGCTGTTTTTT

length: 15
size: .
D: .
V: TRBV5-5
J: TRBJ1-1
CDR3: CASSSPGGGRTEAFF
DNA: TGTGCCAGCAGCTCCCCTGGGGGGGGGAGGACTGAAGCTTTCTTT

length: 13
size: .
D: .
V: TRBV3-1/TRBV3-2
J: TRBJ1-2
CDR3: CASSQVRLGGYTF
DNA: TGTGCCAGCAGCCAAGTGCGACTAGGAGGCTACACCTTC

length: 14
size: .
D: .
V: TRBV29-1
J: TRBJ2-3
CDR3: CSVGVGQLTDTQYF
DNA: TGCAGCGTCGGGGTTGGACAGCTCACAGATACGCAGTATTTT

length: 13
size: once
D: .
V: TRBV19
J: TRBJ1-1
CDR3: CASNDRSNTEAFF
DNA: TGTGCCAGTAATGACAGGTCCAACACTGAAGCTTTCTTT

length: 15
size: once
D: TRBD2
V: TRBV7-3
J: TRBJ2-3
CDR3: CASSPRGGFTDTQYF
DNA: TGTGCCAGCAGCCCCCGGGGAGGGTTCACAGATACGCAGTATTTT

length: 13
size: .
D: TRBD1
V: TRBV5-1
J: TRBJ1-2
CDR3: CASSLQGASGYTF
DNA: TGCGCCAGCAGTCTACAGGGGGCGTCTGGCTACACCTTC

length: 16
size: .
D: .
V: TRBV24-1
J: TRBJ2-5
CDR3: CATSDPGPGLGETQYF
DNA: TGTGCCACCAGTGACCCAGGACCAGGGCTCGGGGAGACCCAGTACTTC

length: 12
size: .
D: .
V: TRBV11-2
J: TRBJ1-1
CDR3: CASSLSETEAFF
DNA: TGTGCCAGCAGCTTGAGTGAGACTGAAGCTTTCTTT

length: 12
size: once
D: .
V: TRBV24-1
J: TRBJ1-2
CDR3: CATTRGSHGYTF
DNA: TGTGCCACCACTAGAGGGTCCCATGGCTACACCTTC

length: 14
size: .
D: TRBD1
V: TRBV7-6
J: TRBJ1-6
CDR3: CASRGTGRDSPLHF
DNA: TGTGCCAGCAGGGGGACAGGTCGGGATTCACCCCTCCACTTT

length: 15
size: .
D: .
V: TRBV6-1
J: TRBJ1-5
CDR3: CASSEARDGGQPQHF
DNA: TGTGCCAGCAGTGAAGCGCGAGACGGAGGTCAGCCCCAGCATTTT

length: 18
size: .
D: .
V: TRBV7-8
J: TRBJ1-2
CDR3: CASSTTRIATGANYGYTF
DNA: TGTGCCAGCAGCACTACGCGGATAGCGACAGGAGCTAACTATGGCTACACCTTC

length: 18
size: .
D: TRBD2
V: TRBV4-2
J: TRBJ2-3
CDR3: CASSQYPLAGGGADTQYF
DNA: TGTGCCAGCAGCCAGTACCCCCTAGCGGGGGGTGGGGCAGATACGCAGTATTTT

length: 14
size: .
D: TRBD1
V: TRBV5-6
J: TRBJ2-5
CDR3: CASSPPGQQETQYF
DNA: TGTGCCAGCAGCCCGCCGGGACAGCAAGAGACCCAGTACTTC

length: 14
size: few
D: .
V: TRBV5-1
J: TRBJ1-2
CDR3: CASSPTTETYGYTF
DNA: TGCGCCAGCAGCCCGACGACGGAGACTTATGGCTACACCTTC

length: 14
size: .
D: TRBD1
V: TRBV6-4
J: TRBJ1-4
CDR3: CASILRTGRRKLFF
DNA: TGTGCCAGCATTCTTAGGACAGGGCGGCGAAAACTGTTTTTT

length: 14
size: .
D: TRBD2
V: TRBV6-5
J: TRBJ2-5
CDR3: CASSTSGVKETQYF
DNA: TGTGCCAGTTCGACTAGCGGGGTAAAAGAGACCCAGTACTTC

length: 14
size: .
D: .
V: TRBV11-2
J: TRBJ2-5
CDR3: CASSRGLSQETQYF
DNA: TGTGCCAGCAGCCGCGGACTATCACAAGAGACCCAGTACTTC

length: 16
size: .
D: TRBD2
V: TRBV5-5
J: TRBJ2-1
CDR3: CASSLARTSGGDEQFF
DNA: TGTGCCAGCAGCTTGGCTCGGACTAGCGGGGGAGATGAGCAGTTCTTC

length: 14
size: .
D: TRBD1
V: TRBV27
J: TRBJ1-3
CDR3: CASSSNRGGNTIYF
DNA: TGTGCCAGCAGTTCGAACAGGGGTGGAAACACCATATATTTT

length: 18
size: .
D: .
V: TRBV30
J: TRBJ2-1
CDR3: CAWSVLAYYLGSYNEQFF
DNA: TGTGCCTGGAGTGTACTAGCCTACTATCTCGGCTCCTACAATGAGCAGTTCTTC

length: 17
size: .
D: .
V: TRBV9
J: TRBJ1-3
CDR3: CASSVGAGPNSGNTIYF
DNA: TGTGCCAGCAGCGTAGGAGCAGGGCCTAACTCTGGAAACACCATATATTTT